These 26 T cell receptor beta chains share one sample of origin, sequenced in a study of naive and memory T cell subsets. An equimolar mix of two oligonucleotides served as the beta constant-region primer for TRBC1 and TRBC2. Ligated cDNA was amplified by four rounds of PCR with nested alpha and beta constant-region primers and SP2. In TCRdb, the UMI-ligation and nested PCR reads were re-called with MiXCR into one record per CDR3 protein. The sample has over 65,000 distinct CDR3 sequences, 9% to 9.5% seen once. The sample taken for sequencing was naive CD8+ T cells from blood. These receptors were obtained from a human donor in good health.

The V and J genes are TRBV28 and TRBJ1-3, with D unclear. CDR3 length: 15 amino acids. V was pared by 5 bases and J by 2 bases, with 13 bases between. Germline CDR1 and CDR2: MDHEN and SYDVKM. The CDR3 loop is CASSPSPWPGNTIYF. In DNA form, the CDR3 reads TGTGCCAGCAGTCCATCCCCGTGGCCTGGAAACACCATATATTTT.

The rearrangement uses TRBV7-9 and TRBJ2-5; possibly TRBD2 for D (5 bases). Trimming took off 1 base at V and 2 bases at J, with 8 bases between the two ends. CDR1 and CDR2 from the germline V gene are SEHNR and FQNEAQ (reference sequence). The CDR3 is 14 amino acids. CDR3 nucleotide sequence: TGTGCCAGCAGCTTAGTTAGCGAACAAGAGACCCAGTACTTC. Translating it yields CASSLVSEQETQYF.

This clonotype was counted many times. CDR3 loop: CASSLGTSSYNEQFF. The CDR3 DNA follows: TGCGCCAGCAGCTTGGGTACGAGCTCCTACAATGAGCAGTTCTTC. V and J are TRBV5-1 and TRBJ2-1; D unresolved. The CDR3 runs 15 residues. Trimming took 0 bases from V and 0 from J, leaving 7 bases between them. CDR1 SGHRS and CDR2 YFSETQ come from the germline V gene.

In this sample, this clonotype turned up a few times. The V gene is TRBV6-6, the J gene TRBJ2-1; D is undetermined. CDR1 is MNHNY and CDR2 is SVGAGI in the germline V gene (reference sequence). V was shortened by 7 bases and J by 6 bases, with 16 bases between the two germline ends. The CDR3 is made up of 14 amino acids. The CDR3 region is CASTNRSAANEQFF. CDR3 nucleotide sequence: TGTGCCAGCACCAACCGTTCTGCGGCCAATGAGCAGTTCTTC.

This clonotype was counted at least ten times. The V and J genes are TRBV11-2 and TRBJ2-1; 8 positions match TRBD2. Germline V gene data show CDR1 as SGHAT and CDR2 as FQNNGV. CDR3 length: 15 residues. J lost 8 bases, V lost 5 bases, and 11 bases had no gene match. The CDR3 nucleotides are TGTGCCAGCAGCGCGAGACCCGGGAGGGCGGATGAGCAGTTCTTC. Its protein is CASSARPGRADEQFF. Full variable domain (missing parts from reference TRBV11-2 and TRBJ2-1): EAGVAQSPRYKIIEKRQSVAFWCNPISGHATLYWYQQILGQGPKLLIQFQNNGVVDDSQLPKDRFSAERLKGVDSTLKIQPAKLEDSAVYLCASSARPGRADEQFFGPGTRLTVL.

V and J are TRBV27 and TRBJ2-7; possible D gene TRBD2, 5 bases. This CDR3 is built from 14 residues. Trimming removed 4 bases at V and 3 bases at J, with 13 bases between. Germline CDR1 reads MNHEY; CDR2 reads SMNVEV (reference sequence). The CDR3, as DNA: TGTGCCAGCAGTTCCGGACTGTCAAACTACGAGCAGTACTTC. The encoded protein is CASSSGLSNYEQYF.

This chain links TRBV18 with TRBJ1-2; 7 positions agree with TRBD1. The germline V gene has CDR1 KGHSH and CDR2 LQKENI. The CDR3 extends over 16 amino acids. The J segment lost 1 base and the V segment lost 5 bases, leaving 10 bases of the junction unmatched. The CDR3, as DNA: TGTGCCAGCTCAGTACCGGGACAGCCAATTAACTATGGCTACACCTTC. It translates to CASSVPGQPINYGYTF.

This clonotype was observed at least ten times. The chain recombines TRBV6-5 with TRBJ1-1, with TRBD1 identical over 7 bases. The germline gives CDR1 MNHEY, CDR2 SVGAGI. This CDR3 comprises 14 residues. The V and J ends lost 4 bases and 3 bases, in that order; junction bases with no gene match: 5. The CDR3 DNA reads as TGTGCCAGCAGTTGGGACAGTACGGACACTGAAGCTTTCTTT. Its translation is CASSWDSTDTEAFF.

The sample holds a few counts of this clonotype. The chain is built from TRBV11-2 and TRBJ1-2; TRBD1 is a possible D gene (6 bases). CDR1 SGHAT and CDR2 FQNNGV come from the germline V gene. V lost 4 bases and J 1 base, leaving 13 bases between the germline ends. The CDR3 consists of 15 residues. The CDR3 DNA reads TGTGCCAGCAGCTCAGGACAGCTTATTAACTATGGCTACACCTTC. It codes for CASSSGQLINYGYTF.

This clonotype was counted at least ten times. This sequence joins TRBV7-9 and TRBJ2-7; D possibly corresponds to TRBD2 (8 bases). The germline V gene has CDR1 SEHNR and CDR2 FQNEAQ (reference sequence). The CDR3 loop spans 16 amino acids. V shed 3 bases and J shed 5 bases, with 20 bases lying between them. CDR3 in amino acids: CASSLDRTSKFHEQYF. In nucleotides, the CDR3 is TGTGCCAGCAGCTTGGACAGGACTAGCAAGTTCCACGAGCAGTACTTC.

This clonotype was detected a few times. The chain recombines TRBV27 with TRBJ2-1, with no clear D. CDR1 is MNHEY and CDR2 is SMNVEV in the germline V gene (reference sequence). The CDR3 covers 16 residues. V lost 3 bases and J 6 bases, leaving 18 bases between the germline ends. Here the CDR3 reads CASSFYRDLVFNEQFF. In DNA form, the CDR3 reads TGTGCCAGCAGTTTTTATAGAGATTTGGTTTTCAATGAGCAGTTCTTC.

V gene TRBV6-7 combines with J gene TRBJ2-5; D may be TRBD2 (6 bases). TRBV6-7 counts as an open reading frame of uncertain function. The V gene lost 2 bases and the J gene lost 0 bases, with 13 bases spanning the gap. This CDR3 is 16 amino acids long. CDR3 DNA sequence: TGTGCCAGCAGTTACGGGACCGGAGGGTACCAAGAGACCCAGTACTTC. It encodes CASSYGTGGYQETQYF.

This chain connects TRBV20-1 to TRBJ2-1; D is possibly TRBD1 or TRBD2 (5 bases each). Germline-derived CDR1 and CDR2 are DFQATT and SNEGSKA (reference sequence). The CDR3 is 17 amino acids. Trimming cost V 4 bases and J 6 bases, with 25 bases left between them. CDR3 nucleotide sequence: TGCAGTGCTACTGCCTGGGACCGGCAAACTGTGGGCAATGAGCAGTTCTTC. It encodes CSATAWDRQTVGNEQFF.

The chain combines TRBV3-1 with TRBJ2-4; TRBD1 matches at 7 bases. CDR1 is LGHDT, CDR2 YNNKEL, per germline (reference sequence). This CDR3 comprises 16 residues. Unmatched junction bases numbered 5, after V lost 3 bases and J lost 0 bases. The CDR3 sequence is CASSQRTGLAKNIQYF. The DNA of the CDR3 is TGTGCCAGCAGCCAGAGGACAGGTCTAGCCAAAAACATTCAGTACTTC.

Ten or more counts support this clonotype. V gene TRBV30 combines with J gene TRBJ1-1, with TRBD1 identical over 9 bases. Germline loops: CDR1 GTSNPN, CDR2 SVGIG (reference sequence). The ends lost 4 bases at V and 6 bases at J; junction bases unmatched: 6. The CDR3 runs to 13 residues. CDR3 in amino acids: CAWTGTGTPEAFF. The CDR3 DNA reads TGTGCCTGGACCGGGACAGGGACCCCTGAAGCTTTCTTT.

Only a few counts were recorded for this clonotype. The J gene is TRBJ2-3, the V gene TRBV28; no firm D call. Germline V lookup: CDR1 MDHEN, CDR2 SYDVKM. Trimming removed 0 bases at V and 3 bases at J, with 22 bases between. This CDR3 region has 19 residues. The CDR3 reads CASSLWVRGPPGTTDTQYF. In DNA form, the CDR3 reads TGTGCCAGCAGTTTATGGGTCCGTGGGCCCCCCGGAACAACAGATACGCAGTATTTT.

The genes are TRBV3-1 and TRBJ2-7; tentative D call: TRBD2 (6 bases). The CDR3 runs 14 residues. The germline CDR1 and CDR2 sequences are LGHDT and YNNKEL (reference sequence). With 6 bases removed from V and 2 bases from J, the gap between germline ends came to 14 bases. The CDR3 loop is CASSPVAGPYEQYF. The CDR3 coding sequence is TGTGCCAGCAGTCCCGTGGCGGGACCCTACGAGCAGTACTTC.

This clonotype was observed a handful of times. The chain links TRBV20-1 to TRBJ2-2, with 7 bases lining up with TRBD1. Germline CDR1 is DFQATT and CDR2 is SNEGSKA (reference sequence). V was pared by 6 bases and J by 1 base, with 2 bases of the junction left unmatched. This CDR3 is built from 13 residues. DNA for the CDR3: TGCAGTGCCAGGGACAGGAACACCGGGGAGCTGTTTTTT. It encodes CSARDRNTGELFF.

This clonotype has a count of ten or more. The rearrangement uses TRBV18 and TRBJ2-1, with 8 bases aligning to TRBD2. There are 18 residues in the CDR3. V was clipped by 4 bases and J by 4 bases; unmatched bases: 15. From germline, CDR1 is KGHSH and CDR2 LQKENI. The CDR3 reads CASSQSSPSSGYYNEQFF. DNA of the CDR3: TGTGCCAGCTCACAATCAAGTCCATCTAGCGGGTATTACAATGAGCAGTTCTTC.

The chain links TRBV12-3 or TRBV12-4 to TRBJ1-3; the D is unclear. This CDR3 has 13 amino acids. V was shortened by 5 bases and J by 0 bases, with 5 bases between the two germline ends. Here the CDR3 DNA reads TGTGCCAGCAGTAATGACTCTGGAAACACCATATATTTT. Residues: CASSNDSGNTIYF.

This clonotype was picked up a small number of times. DNA of the CDR3: TGCAGTGCCCGAGCCTGGAGCACAGATACGCAGTATTTT. It specifies CSARAWSTDTQYF. The chain combines TRBV20-1 with TRBJ2-3; D is unclear. CDR1 is DFQATT, CDR2 SNEGSKA, per germline (reference sequence). This CDR3 contains 13 residues. V dropped 6 bases and J dropped 0 bases, with 10 bases sitting between them.

This sequence joins TRBV28 and TRBJ1-2; D ambiguous. The CDR3 is 14 amino acids. The germline CDR1 and CDR2 sequences are MDHEN and SYDVKM. Between the trimmed V and J ends, which lost 5 bases and 8 bases, there was a span of 18 bases. Here the CDR3 DNA reads TGTGCCAGCAGTCCCGTGGACGGTCCCGGGGGCTACACCTTC. Protein sequence: CASSPVDGPGGYTF.

V usage is TRBV7-9 and J usage is TRBJ2-2, with TRBD1 identical over 10 bases. The trim removed 3 bases at V and 5 bases at J, leaving 9 bases unmatched. The CDR3 sequence is 17 residues long. The V gene's germline CDR1 is SEHNR and CDR2 FQNEAQ (reference sequence). CDR3 bases: TGTGCCAGCAGCTTTCGTGGGACAGGGGCGATTACCGGGGAGCTGTTTTTT. It codes for CASSFRGTGAITGELFF.

This clonotype occurred many times. The chain joins TRBV6-1 to TRBJ2-5, with D possibly matching TRBD1 (5 bases). The CDR3 consists of 15 residues. Germline V gene lookup returns CDR1 MNHNS and CDR2 SASEGT. V gave up 5 bases and J gave up 1 base, with 14 bases separating them. The CDR3 region is CASSTTTDSQETQYF. The CDR3 DNA is TGTGCCAGCAGTACTACAACCGACAGCCAAGAGACCCAGTACTTC.

CDR3 residues: CASSLLGPTQYF. In DNA, the CDR3 is TGTGCCAGCAGTTTACTAGGTCCGACCCAGTACTTC. The chain is built from TRBV28 and TRBJ2-5, with D uncertain. In germline, CDR1 is MDHEN, CDR2 SYDVKM. The V gene lost 2 bases and the J gene lost 7 bases, with 8 bases spanning the gap. This CDR3 is built from 12 residues.

The CDR3 loop reads CAWEGVLAFGNYGYTF. The CDR3 region has the DNA TGTGCCTGGGAAGGGGTTTTAGCGTTCGGTAACTATGGCTACACCTTC. The rearrangement joins TRBV30 to TRBJ1-2; D is perhaps TRBD1 (5 bases). Trimming took 5 bases from V and 1 from J, leaving 20 bases between them. Germline CDR1 is GTSNPN and CDR2 is SVGIG (reference sequence). This CDR3 region has 16 residues.